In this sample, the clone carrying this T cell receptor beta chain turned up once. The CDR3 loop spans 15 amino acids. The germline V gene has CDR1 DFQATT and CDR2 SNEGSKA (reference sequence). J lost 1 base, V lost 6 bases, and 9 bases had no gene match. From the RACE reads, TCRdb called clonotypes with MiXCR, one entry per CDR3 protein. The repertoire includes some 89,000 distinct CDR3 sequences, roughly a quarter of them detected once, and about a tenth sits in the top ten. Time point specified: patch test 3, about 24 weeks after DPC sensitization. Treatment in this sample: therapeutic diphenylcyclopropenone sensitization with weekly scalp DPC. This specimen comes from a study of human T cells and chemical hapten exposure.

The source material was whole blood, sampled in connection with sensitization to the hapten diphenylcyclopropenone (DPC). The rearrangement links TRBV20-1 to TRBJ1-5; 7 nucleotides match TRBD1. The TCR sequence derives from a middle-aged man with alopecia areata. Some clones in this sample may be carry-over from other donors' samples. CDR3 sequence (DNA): TGCAGTGCGGGTCCAGGGGGTATAAGCAATCAGCCCCAGCATTTT. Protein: CSAGPGGISNQPQHF.